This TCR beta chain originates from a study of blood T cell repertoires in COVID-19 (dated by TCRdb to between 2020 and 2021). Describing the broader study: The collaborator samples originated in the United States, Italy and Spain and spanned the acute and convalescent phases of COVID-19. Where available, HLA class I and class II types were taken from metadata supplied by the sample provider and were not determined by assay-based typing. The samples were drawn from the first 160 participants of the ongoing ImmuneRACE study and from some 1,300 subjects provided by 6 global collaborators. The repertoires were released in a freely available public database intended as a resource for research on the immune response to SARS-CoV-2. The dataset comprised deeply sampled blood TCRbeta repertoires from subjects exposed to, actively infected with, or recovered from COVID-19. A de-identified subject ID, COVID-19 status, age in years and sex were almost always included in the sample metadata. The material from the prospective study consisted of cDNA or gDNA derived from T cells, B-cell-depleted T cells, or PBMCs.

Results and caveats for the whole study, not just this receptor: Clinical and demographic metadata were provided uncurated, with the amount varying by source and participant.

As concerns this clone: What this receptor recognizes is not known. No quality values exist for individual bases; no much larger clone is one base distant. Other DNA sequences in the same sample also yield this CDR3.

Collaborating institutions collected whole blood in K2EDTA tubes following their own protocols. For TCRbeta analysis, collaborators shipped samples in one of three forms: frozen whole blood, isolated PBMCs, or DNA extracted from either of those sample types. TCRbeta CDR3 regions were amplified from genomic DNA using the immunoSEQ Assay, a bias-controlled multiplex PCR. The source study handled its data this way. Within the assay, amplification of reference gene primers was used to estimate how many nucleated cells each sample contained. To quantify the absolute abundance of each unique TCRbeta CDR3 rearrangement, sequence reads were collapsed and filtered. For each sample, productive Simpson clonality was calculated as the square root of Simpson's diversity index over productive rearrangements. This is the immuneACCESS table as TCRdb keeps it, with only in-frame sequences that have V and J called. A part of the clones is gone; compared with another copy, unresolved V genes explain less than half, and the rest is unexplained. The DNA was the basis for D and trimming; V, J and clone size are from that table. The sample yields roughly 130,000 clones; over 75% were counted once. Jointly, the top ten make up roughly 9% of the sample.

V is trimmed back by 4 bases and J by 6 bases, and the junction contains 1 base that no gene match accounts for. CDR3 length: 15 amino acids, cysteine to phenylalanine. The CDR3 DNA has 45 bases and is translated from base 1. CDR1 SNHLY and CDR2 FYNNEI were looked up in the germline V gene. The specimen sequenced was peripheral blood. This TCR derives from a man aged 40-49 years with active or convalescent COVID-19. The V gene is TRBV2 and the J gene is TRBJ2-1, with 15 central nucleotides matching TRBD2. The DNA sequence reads TGTGCCAGCAGTGGGACTAGCGGGGGGGCCAATGAGCAGTTCTTC. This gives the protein CASSGTSGGANEQFF.